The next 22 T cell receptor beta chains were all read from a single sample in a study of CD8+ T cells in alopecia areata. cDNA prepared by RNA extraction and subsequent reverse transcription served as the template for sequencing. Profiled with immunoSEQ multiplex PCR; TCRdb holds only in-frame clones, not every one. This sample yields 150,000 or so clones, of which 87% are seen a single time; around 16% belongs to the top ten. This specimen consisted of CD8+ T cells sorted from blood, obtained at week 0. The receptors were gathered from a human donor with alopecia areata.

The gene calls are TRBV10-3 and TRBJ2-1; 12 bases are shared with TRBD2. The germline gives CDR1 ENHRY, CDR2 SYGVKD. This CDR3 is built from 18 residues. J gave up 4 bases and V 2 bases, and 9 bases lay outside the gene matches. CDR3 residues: CAISEPTSGRTRYNEQFF. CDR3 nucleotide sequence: TGTGCCATCAGTGAGCCTACTAGCGGGAGGACCCGTTACAATGAGCAGTTCTTC.

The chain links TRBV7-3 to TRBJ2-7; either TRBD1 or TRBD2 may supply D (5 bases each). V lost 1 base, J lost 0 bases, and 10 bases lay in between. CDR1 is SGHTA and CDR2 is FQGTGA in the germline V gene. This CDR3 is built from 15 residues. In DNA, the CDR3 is TGTGCCAGCAGCTTAATTGGGGGAAGCTCCTACGAGCAGTACTTC. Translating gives CASSLIGGSSYEQYF.

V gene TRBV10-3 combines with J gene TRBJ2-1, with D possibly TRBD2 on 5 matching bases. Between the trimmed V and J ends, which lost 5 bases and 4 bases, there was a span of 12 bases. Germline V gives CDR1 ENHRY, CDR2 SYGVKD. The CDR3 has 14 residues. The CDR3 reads CAISISEGYNEQFF. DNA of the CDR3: TGTGCCATCAGTATTAGCGAAGGGTACAATGAGCAGTTCTTC.

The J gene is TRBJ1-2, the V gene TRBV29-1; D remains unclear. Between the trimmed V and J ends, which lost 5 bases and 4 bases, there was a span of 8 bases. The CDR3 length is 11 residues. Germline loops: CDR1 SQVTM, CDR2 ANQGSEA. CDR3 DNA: TGCAGCGTTTCAGCGCCCTATGGCTACACCTTC. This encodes CSVSAPYGYTF.

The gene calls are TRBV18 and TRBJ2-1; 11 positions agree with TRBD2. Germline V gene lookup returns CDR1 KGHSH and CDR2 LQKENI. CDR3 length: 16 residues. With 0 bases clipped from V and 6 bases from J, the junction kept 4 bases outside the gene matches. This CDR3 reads CASSPPTSGTFNEQFF. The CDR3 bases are TGTGCCAGCTCACCACCGACTAGCGGGACTTTCAATGAGCAGTTCTTC.

DNA for the CDR3: TGCGCCAGCAGCCAAGATTTCCAGGGGGAGGCTTTCTTT. It yields the protein CASSQDFQGEAFF. The rearrangement joins TRBV4-1 to TRBJ1-1; TRBD1 matches 7 bases. Germline V gene lookup returns CDR1 MGHRA and CDR2 YSYEKL. Unmatched junction bases numbered 6, after V lost 0 bases and J lost 11 bases. The CDR3 totals 13 residues.

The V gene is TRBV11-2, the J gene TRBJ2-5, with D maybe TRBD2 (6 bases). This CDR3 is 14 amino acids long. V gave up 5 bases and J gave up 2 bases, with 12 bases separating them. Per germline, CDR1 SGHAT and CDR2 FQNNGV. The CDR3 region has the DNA TGTGCCAGCAGCCCCGTGGGGGGACAAGAGACCCAGTACTTC. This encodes CASSPVGGQETQYF.

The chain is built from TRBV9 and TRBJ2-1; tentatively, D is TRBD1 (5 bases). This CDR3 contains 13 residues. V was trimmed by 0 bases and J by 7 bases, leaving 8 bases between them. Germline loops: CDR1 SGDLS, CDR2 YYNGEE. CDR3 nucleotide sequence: TGTGCCAGCAGCGTAGAGAACAGGAATGAGCAGTTCTTC. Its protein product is CASSVENRNEQFF.

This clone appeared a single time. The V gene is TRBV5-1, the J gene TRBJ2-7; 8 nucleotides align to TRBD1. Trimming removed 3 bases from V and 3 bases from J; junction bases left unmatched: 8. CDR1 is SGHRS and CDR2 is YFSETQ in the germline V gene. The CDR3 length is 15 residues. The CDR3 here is CASSWGTGENYEQYF. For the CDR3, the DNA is TGCGCCAGCAGCTGGGGGACAGGAGAAAACTACGAGCAGTACTTC.

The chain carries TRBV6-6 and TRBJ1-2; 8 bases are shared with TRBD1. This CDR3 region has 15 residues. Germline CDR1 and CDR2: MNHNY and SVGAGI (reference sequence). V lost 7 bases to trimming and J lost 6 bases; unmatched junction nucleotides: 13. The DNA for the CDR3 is TGTGCCAGCAACCCGGTTTTATCAGGGGGCGATGGCTACACCTTC. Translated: CASNPVLSGGDGYTF.

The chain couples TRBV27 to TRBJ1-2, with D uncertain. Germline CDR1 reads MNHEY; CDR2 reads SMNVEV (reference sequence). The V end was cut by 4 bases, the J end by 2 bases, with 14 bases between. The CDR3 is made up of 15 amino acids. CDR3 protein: CASSYNKGNNYGYTF. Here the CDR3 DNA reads TGTGCCAGCAGTTACAATAAAGGGAACAACTATGGCTACACCTTC.

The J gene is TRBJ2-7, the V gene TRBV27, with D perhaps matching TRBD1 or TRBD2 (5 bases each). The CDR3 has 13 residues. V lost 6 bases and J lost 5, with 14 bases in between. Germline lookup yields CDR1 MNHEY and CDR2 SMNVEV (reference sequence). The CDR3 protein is CASSLRRGHEQYF. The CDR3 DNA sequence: TGTGCCAGCAGCCTCCGAAGGGGACACGAGCAGTACTTC.

This CDR3 reads CSVESGTGFFTDTQYF. CDR3 DNA sequence: TGCAGCGTTGAATCTGGGACAGGGTTCTTCACAGATACGCAGTATTTT. J is TRBJ2-3 and V is TRBV29-1; 9 nucleotides line up with TRBD1. V gave up 2 bases and J gave up 2 bases; unmatched junction bases: 8. The CDR3 has 16 amino acids. The germline gives CDR1 SQVTM, CDR2 ANQGSEA.

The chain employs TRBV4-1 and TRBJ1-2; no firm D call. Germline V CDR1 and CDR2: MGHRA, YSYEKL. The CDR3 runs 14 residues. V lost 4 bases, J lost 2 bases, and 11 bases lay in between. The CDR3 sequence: CASSPTVSNYGYTF. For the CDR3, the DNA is TGCGCCAGCAGCCCAACGGTGTCGAACTATGGCTACACCTTC.

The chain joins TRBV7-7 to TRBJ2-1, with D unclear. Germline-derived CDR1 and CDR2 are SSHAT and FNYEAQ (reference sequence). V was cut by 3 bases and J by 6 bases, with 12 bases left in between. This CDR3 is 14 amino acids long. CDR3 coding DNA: TGTGCCAGCAGCTTGCCCGGACGGATCAATGAGCAGTTCTTC. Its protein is CASSLPGRINEQFF.

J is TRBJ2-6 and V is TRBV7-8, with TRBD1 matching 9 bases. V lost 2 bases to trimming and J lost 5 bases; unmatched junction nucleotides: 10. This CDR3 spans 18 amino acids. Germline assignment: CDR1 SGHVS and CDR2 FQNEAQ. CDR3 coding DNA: TGTGCCAGCAGCTTACGCGGACAGGGGTCTCTGTGGGCCAACGTCCTGACTTTC. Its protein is CASSLRGQGSLWANVLTF.

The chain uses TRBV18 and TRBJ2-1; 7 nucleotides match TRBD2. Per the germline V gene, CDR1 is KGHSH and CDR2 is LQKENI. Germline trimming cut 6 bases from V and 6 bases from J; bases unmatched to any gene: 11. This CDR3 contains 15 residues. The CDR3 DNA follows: TGTGCCAGCTCCGACCGGGACTATATTACCAATGAGCAGTTCTTC. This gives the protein CASSDRDYITNEQFF.

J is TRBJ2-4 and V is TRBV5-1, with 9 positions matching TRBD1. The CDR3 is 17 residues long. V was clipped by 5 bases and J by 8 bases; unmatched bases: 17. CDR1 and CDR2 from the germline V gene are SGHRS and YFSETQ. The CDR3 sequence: CASRLPFLGQGADIQYF. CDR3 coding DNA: TGCGCCAGCAGATTGCCTTTCTTGGGACAGGGTGCTGACATTCAGTACTTC.

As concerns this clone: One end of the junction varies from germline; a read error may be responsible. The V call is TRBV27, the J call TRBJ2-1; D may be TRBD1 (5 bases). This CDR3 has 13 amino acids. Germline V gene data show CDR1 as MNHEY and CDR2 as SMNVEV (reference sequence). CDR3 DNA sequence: TGTGCGAGCAGTACGGACACCTACAATGAGCAGTTCTTC. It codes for CASSTDTYNEQFF.

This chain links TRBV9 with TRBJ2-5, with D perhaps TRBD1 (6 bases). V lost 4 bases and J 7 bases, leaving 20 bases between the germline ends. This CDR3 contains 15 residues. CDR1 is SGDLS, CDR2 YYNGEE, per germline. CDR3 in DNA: TGTGCCAGCAGCCCTCCGACAGGCGGCAAGGGGACCCAGTACTTC. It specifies CASSPPTGGKGTQYF.

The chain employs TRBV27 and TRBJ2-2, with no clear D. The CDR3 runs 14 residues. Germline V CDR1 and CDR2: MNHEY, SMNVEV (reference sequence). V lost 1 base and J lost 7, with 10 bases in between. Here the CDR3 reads CASSLFLDGGELFF. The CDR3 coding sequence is TGTGCCAGCAGTTTATTCCTAGACGGCGGGGAGCTGTTTTTT.

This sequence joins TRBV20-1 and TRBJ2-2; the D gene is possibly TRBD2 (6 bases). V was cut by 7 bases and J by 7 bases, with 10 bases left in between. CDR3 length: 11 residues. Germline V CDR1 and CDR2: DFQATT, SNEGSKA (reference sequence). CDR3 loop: CSGGGNGELFF. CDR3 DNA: TGCAGTGGGGGAGGCAACGGGGAGCTGTTTTTT.